The clone carrying this T cell receptor beta chain came up a few times. What it recognizes is unknown. This entry comes from a study of blood T cells in healthy people across ages. For the second PCR, which ran for about 6 to 11 cycles, a sample-barcoded 5' primer and a J-beta primer mix were used. In TCRdb, the 5' RACE reads were re-called with MiXCR into one record per CDR3 protein. Found here are around 1,500,000 distinct CDR3 sequences, 28% of them singletons; the top ten hold 7.7%. Germline-derived CDR1 and CDR2 are MNHEY and SVGEGT. Trimming took off 7 bases at V and 8 bases at J, with 10 bases between the two ends. CDR3 length: 11 residues. Whole-study results and caveats: Not knowing donor CMV status may have confounded expanded clonotype changes.

The sequencing sample was made of blood. This sequence joins TRBV6-2 or TRBV6-3 and TRBJ2-3; D remains ambiguous. This clonotype was obtained from a woman aged 25 to 45 in good health. The chain's CDR3 is CASTSDGTQYF. CDR3 in DNA: TGTGCCAGCACCTCTGACGGTACGCAGTATTTT.